One and the same sample provided the 25 T cell receptor beta chains below, sequenced in a study of OX40 agonist ivuxolimab in advanced cancers. Profiled with immunoSEQ multiplex PCR; TCRdb holds only in-frame clones, not every one. The data hold 61,000 or so clones, with roughly nine tenths observed a single time. Sample: CD4+ or CD8+ T cells sorted from blood, taken in a trial of the OX40 agonist ivuxolimab. These receptors were taken from an adult with an advanced solid tumor such as melanoma, head and neck, liver or kidney cancer.

J is TRBJ1-6 and V is TRBV27, with 7 bases identical to TRBD1. The CDR3 loop spans 16 amino acids. Germline lookup yields CDR1 MNHEY and CDR2 SMNVEV (reference sequence). Trimming removed 4 bases from V and 8 bases from J; junction bases left unmatched: 11. The CDR3 region is CASSSLTGWADSPLHF. The CDR3 DNA reads TGTGCCAGCAGTTCTCTGACAGGGTGGGCGGATTCACCCCTCCACTTT.

The J gene is TRBJ1-1, the V gene TRBV2; no firm D call. The CDR3 consists of 14 residues. Germline V CDR1 and CDR2: SNHLY, FYNNEI. Trimming removed 4 bases from V and 0 bases from J, with 9 bases in between. DNA of the CDR3: TGTGCCAGCAGTGTATGGGCCATGAACACTGAAGCTTTCTTT. Protein: CASSVWAMNTEAFF.

The genes are TRBV10-3 and TRBJ2-7; 7 bases map to TRBD1. In germline, CDR1 is ENHRY, CDR2 SYGVKD. Trimming at V came to 3 bases and at J to 3 bases, leaving 5 bases not matched to a gene. This CDR3 contains 14 residues. This chain's CDR3 is CAISDSTGYYEQYF. For the CDR3, the DNA is TGTGCCATCAGTGACTCGACAGGGTACTACGAGCAGTACTTC.

The chain has TRBV18 and TRBJ2-7; D gene unclear. V was trimmed by 2 bases and J by 0 bases, leaving 14 bases between them. The CDR3 extends over 16 amino acids. The V gene's germline CDR1 is KGHSH and CDR2 LQKENI. The DNA for the CDR3 is TGTGCCAGCTCACCAGATCCACCCCGGAGCTCCTACGAGCAGTACTTC. The encoded protein is CASSPDPPRSSYEQYF.

This clone was seen a single time. The V call is TRBV4-2, the J call TRBJ2-5; 9 bases fit TRBD2. The trim removed 1 base at V and 1 base at J, leaving 4 bases unmatched. This CDR3 region has 16 residues. Germline CDR1 is LGHNA and CDR2 is YNFKEQ. The CDR3 nucleotides are TGTGCCAGCAGCCAAGTATCTAGCGGGACCCAAGAGACCCAGTACTTC. Its translation: CASSQVSSGTQETQYF.

This clone was detected once. This sequence joins TRBV19 and TRBJ2-1; a possible D gene is TRBD1 (5 bases). Germline CDR1 is LNHDA and CDR2 is SQIVND (reference sequence). The CDR3 extends over 15 amino acids. Trimming shortened V by 3 bases and J by 3 bases, and 12 bases separated the two germline ends. Here the CDR3 DNA reads TGTGCCAGTAGTATGGGTCAGGGAATCTACAATGAGCAGTTCTTC. Its translation is CASSMGQGIYNEQFF.

The genes are TRBV10-3 and TRBJ1-1, with 7 nucleotides matching TRBD1. The CDR3 totals 16 residues. V lost 0 bases, J lost 0 bases, and 4 bases stayed unmatched. Germline V gene lookup returns CDR1 ENHRY and CDR2 SYGVKD. In DNA, the CDR3 is TGTGCCATCAGTGAGTCCGACAGGGTCATGAACACTGAAGCTTTCTTT. Protein product: CAISESDRVMNTEAFF.

J is TRBJ1-5 and V is TRBV7-2; D not certain. CDR3 length equals 15 residues. V was clipped by 0 bases and J by 6 bases, with 12 bases between them. Per germline, CDR1 SGHTA and CDR2 FQGNSA. The CDR3 DNA follows: TGTGCCAGCAGCTTAGCGCATGGGAGTACTCAGCCCCAGCATTTT. Amino acids: CASSLAHGSTQPQHF.

This chain links TRBV18 with TRBJ1-1, with unresolved D. The V gene's germline CDR1 is KGHSH and CDR2 LQKENI. The CDR3 is made up of 15 amino acids. Trimming pared 8 bases from V and 2 bases from J, leaving 18 bases between. The CDR3 DNA sequence: TGTGCCAGCACTACAGCGTTAAATAGAAACACTGAAGCTTTCTTT. Its translation: CASTTALNRNTEAFF.

V usage is TRBV12-5 and J usage is TRBJ1-2, with D uncertain. Trimming left V 2 bases short and J 0 bases short, with 13 bases between. Germline CDR1 is LGHNT and CDR2 is FRNRAP. The CDR3 consists of 16 residues. As DNA, the CDR3 is TGTGCTAGTGGTTTGCCCACAGTGGGTACTAACTATGGCTACACCTTC. Translated: CASGLPTVGTNYGYTF.

The V gene is TRBV7-9, the J gene TRBJ1-3, with 9 bases matching TRBD1. Germline assignment: CDR1 SEHNR and CDR2 FQNEAQ (reference sequence). The CDR3 is 16 amino acids. V dropped 5 bases and J dropped 2; count of bases not matched to a gene: 7. As DNA, the CDR3 is TGTGCCAGCAGCGTCGGACAGGGGACTCCTGGAAACACCATATATTTT. Protein sequence: CASSVGQGTPGNTIYF.

This rearrangement joins TRBV19 to TRBJ2-1, with D possibly matching TRBD2 (7 bases). Trimming took 6 bases from V and 9 from J, leaving 15 bases between them. The germline CDR1 and CDR2 sequences are LNHDA and SQIVND (reference sequence). The CDR3 totals 13 residues. Here the CDR3 reads CASRRGGGLEQFF. The CDR3 DNA is TGTGCCAGTAGAAGAGGGGGGGGGCTTGAGCAGTTCTTC.

The chain uses TRBV5-4 and TRBJ2-5; 10 nucleotides agree with TRBD2. J lost 2 bases, V lost 0 bases, and 7 bases had no gene match. The CDR3 runs to 17 residues. The germline V gene has CDR1 SGHNT and CDR2 YYREEE (reference sequence). CDR3 sequence (DNA): TGTGCCAGCAGCTTGGCTCCCGTAGCGGGGGGACAAGAGACCCAGTACTTC. Its protein is CASSLAPVAGGQETQYF.

This chain joins TRBV6-1 and TRBJ2-5; D gene ambiguous. Germline CDR1 reads MNHNS; CDR2 reads SASEGT. This CDR3 spans 14 amino acids. V was shortened by 1 base and J by 5 bases, with 11 bases between the two germline ends. CDR3 sequence reads: CASSEGSLGETQYF. The CDR3 nucleotides are TGTGCCAGCAGTGAAGGGAGCCTGGGGGAGACCCAGTACTTC.

V gene TRBV7-8 combines with J gene TRBJ1-4; tentatively, D is TRBD1 (6 bases). Germline assignment: CDR1 SGHVS and CDR2 FQNEAQ. The CDR3 is made up of 14 amino acids. V was trimmed by 5 bases and J by 8 bases, leaving 15 bases between them. CDR3 bases: TGTGCCAGCAGCCAAGGGGGGGCTCAAGAAAAACTGTTTTTT. Amino acids: CASSQGGAQEKLFF. Drawing the rest from reference TRBV7-8 and TRBJ1-4, the complete variable domain is GAGVSQSPRYKVAKRGQDVALRCDPISGHVSLFWYQQALGQGPEFLTYFQNEAQLDKSGLPSDRFFAERPEGSVSTLKIQRTQQEDSAVYLCASSQGGAQEKLFFGSGTQLSVL.

The chain couples TRBV9 to TRBJ2-3, with 8 bases matching TRBD1. The germline V gene has CDR1 SGDLS and CDR2 YYNGEE. The CDR3 loop spans 15 amino acids. The V segment lost 6 bases and the J segment 2 bases; nucleotides outside the gene matches: 8. The CDR3 DNA sequence: TGTGCCAGCAACCAGGGGGCCTCTCTCACAGATACGCAGTATTTT. Residues: CASNQGASLTDTQYF.

Only a few counts were recorded for this clone. The V and J genes are TRBV7-2 and TRBJ1-2; TRBD1 might be the D (5 bases). Germline-derived CDR1 and CDR2 are SGHTA and FQGNSA. Trimming took 5 bases from V and 8 from J, leaving 18 bases between them. The CDR3 has 14 amino acids. In DNA, the CDR3 is TGTGCCAGCAGCCCTTCCGGGGCCTTAGAGGGCTACACCTTC. Translated, it gives CASSPSGALEGYTF.

A few counts support this clone. CDR3 residues: CAGGSFRGTEAFF. The CDR3 DNA reads as TGTGCCGGGGGATCTTTCAGGGGAACTGAAGCTTTCTTT. The rearrangement joins TRBV2 to TRBJ1-1; D may be TRBD1 (6 bases). The CDR3 has 13 residues. Trimming removed 11 bases at V and 5 bases at J, with 18 bases between. Germline V gene data show CDR1 as SNHLY and CDR2 as FYNNEI.

This chain connects TRBV2 to TRBJ2-3; 12 bases match TRBD2. The CDR3 is made up of 16 amino acids. Germline CDR1 and CDR2: SNHLY and FYNNEI. The trim removed 10 bases at V and 0 bases at J, leaving 8 bases unmatched. Here the CDR3 DNA reads TGTGCCACCCTAACTAGCGGGGGGATTAGCACAGATACGCAGTATTTT. It encodes CATLTSGGISTDTQYF.

In its sample, this clone was seen once. The rearrangement links TRBV5-1 to TRBJ1-4, with TRBD1 as a possible D gene (5 bases). This CDR3 is 20 amino acids long. V was pared by 1 base and J by 2 bases, with 24 bases between. In germline, CDR1 is SGHRS, CDR2 YFSETQ. Written as DNA, the CDR3 is TGCGCCAGCAGCTTGCTAGGACGACGGCAGGGTGGCCGGACTAATGAAAAACTGTTTTTT. Translating it yields CASSLLGRRQGGRTNEKLFF. The whole variable domain, filled in from reference TRBV5-1 and TRBJ1-4, reads KAGVTQTPRYLIKTRGQQVTLSCSPISGHRSVSWYQQTPGQGLQFLFEYFSETQRNKGNFPGRFSGRQFSNSRSEMNVSTLELGDSALYLCASSLLGRRQGGRTNEKLFFGSGTQLSVL.

V usage is TRBV7-9 and J usage is TRBJ1-2; D gene ambiguous. This CDR3 has 13 amino acids. In germline, CDR1 is SEHNR, CDR2 FQNEAQ (reference sequence). V was trimmed by 1 base and J by 4 bases, leaving 7 bases between them. The DNA for the CDR3 is TGTGCCAGCAGCTTAGGCGGAGGCTATGGCTACACCTTC. Protein product: CASSLGGGYGYTF.

J is TRBJ2-2 and V is TRBV9, with a weak D call TRBD1 (5 bases). The CDR3 is 14 amino acids. The germline V gene has CDR1 SGDLS and CDR2 YYNGEE. V gave up 3 bases and J gave up 3 bases, with 9 bases separating them. The CDR3 here is CASSADTYTGELFF. DNA of the CDR3: TGTGCCAGCAGCGCGGACACCTACACCGGGGAGCTGTTTTTT.

The chain joins TRBV18 to TRBJ1-1; D unresolved. Trimming shortened V by 3 bases and J by 4 bases, and 9 bases separated the two germline ends. CDR1 and CDR2 (germline): KGHSH, LQKENI. CDR3 length equals 13 residues. DNA for the CDR3: TGTGCCAGCTCACCCACGGTGGGCACTGAAGCTTTCTTT. As protein: CASSPTVGTEAFF.

This clone occurred a few times. The rearrangement joins TRBV29-1 to TRBJ2-7; D is perhaps TRBD1 (6 bases). This CDR3 is 15 amino acids long. The germline V and J ends were trimmed by 7 bases and 7 bases, with 26 bases remaining between them. Per germline, CDR1 SQVTM and CDR2 ANQGSEA. CDR3 in DNA: TGCAGCGCGTTAGGGCCGCGGACAGCCTCGGGGGAGCAGTACTTC. It translates to CSALGPRTASGEQYF.

The chain uses TRBV7-9 and TRBJ1-2, with D hard to call. V lost 1 base to trimming and J lost 6 bases, with 9 bases between them. CDR1 and CDR2 (germline): SEHNR, FQNEAQ (reference sequence). CDR3 size: 13 residues. Here the CDR3 reads CASSLETRDGYTF. In DNA form, the CDR3 reads TGTGCCAGCAGCTTAGAAACAAGGGATGGCTACACCTTC.